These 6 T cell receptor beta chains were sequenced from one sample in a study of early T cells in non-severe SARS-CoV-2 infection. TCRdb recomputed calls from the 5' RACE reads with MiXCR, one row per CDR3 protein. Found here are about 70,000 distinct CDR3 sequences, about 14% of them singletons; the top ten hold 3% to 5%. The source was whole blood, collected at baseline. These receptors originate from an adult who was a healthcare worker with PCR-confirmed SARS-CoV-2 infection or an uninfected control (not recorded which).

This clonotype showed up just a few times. CDR3 bases: TGTGCCAGCAGCGCTCCTGGGGAGGCTAGCGGTCCACATACGCAGTATTTT. Amino acids: CASSAPGEASGPHTQYF. This chain joins TRBV9 and TRBJ2-3; 7 bases align to TRBD2. The CDR3 length is 17 residues. The V gene end was trimmed by 3 bases and the J gene end by 7 bases; junction bases not matched to a gene: 17. Germline loops: CDR1 SGDLS, CDR2 YYNGEE.

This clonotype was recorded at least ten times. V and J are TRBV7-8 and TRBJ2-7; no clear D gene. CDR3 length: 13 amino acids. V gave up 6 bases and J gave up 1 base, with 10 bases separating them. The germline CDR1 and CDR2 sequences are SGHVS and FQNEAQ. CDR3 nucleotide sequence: TGTGCCAGCAGTTCTCCATTGTCCTACGAGCAGTACTTC. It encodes CASSSPLSYEQYF. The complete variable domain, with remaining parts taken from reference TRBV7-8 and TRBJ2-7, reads GAGVSQSPRYKVAKRGQDVALRCDPISGHVSLFWYQQALGQGPEFLTYFQNEAQLDKSGLPSDRFFAERPEGSVSTLKIQRTQQEDSAVYLCASSSPLSYEQYFGPGTRLTVT.

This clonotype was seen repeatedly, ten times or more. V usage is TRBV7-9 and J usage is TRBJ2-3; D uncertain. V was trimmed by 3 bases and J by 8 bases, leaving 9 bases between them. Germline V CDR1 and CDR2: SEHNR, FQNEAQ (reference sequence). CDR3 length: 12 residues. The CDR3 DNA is TGTGCCAGCAGCTTGGCCGATGGTACGCAGTATTTT. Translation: CASSLADGTQYF.

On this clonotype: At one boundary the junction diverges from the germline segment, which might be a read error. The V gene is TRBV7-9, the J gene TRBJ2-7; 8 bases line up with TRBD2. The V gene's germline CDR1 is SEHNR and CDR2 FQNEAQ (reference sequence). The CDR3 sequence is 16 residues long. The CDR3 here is CASSLARTSKDYERYF. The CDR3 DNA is TGTGCCAGCAGCTTAGCTCGGACTAGCAAAGACTACGAGCGGTACTTC.

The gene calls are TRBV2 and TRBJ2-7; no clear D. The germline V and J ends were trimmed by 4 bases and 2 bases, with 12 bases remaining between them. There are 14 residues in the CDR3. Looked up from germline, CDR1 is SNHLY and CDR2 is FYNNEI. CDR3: CASSASLGPYEQYF. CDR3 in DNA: TGTGCCAGCAGTGCCTCTTTAGGCCCCTACGAGCAGTACTTC.

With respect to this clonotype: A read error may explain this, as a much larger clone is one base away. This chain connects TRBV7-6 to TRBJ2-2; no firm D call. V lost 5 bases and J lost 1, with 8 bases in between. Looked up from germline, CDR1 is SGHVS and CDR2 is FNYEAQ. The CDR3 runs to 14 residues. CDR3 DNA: TGTGCCAGCAGCACCGGGCTGAACACCGGGGAGCTGTTTTTT. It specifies CASSTGLNTGELFF.